This T cell receptor (beta chain) was sequenced in a study of OX40 agonist ivuxolimab in advanced cancers. Overall study results and limits: At doses 0.1 to 3.0 mg/kg, CD4+ and CD8+ clones expanded. The mean number of expanded clones was higher in CD8+ T cells than in CD4+. Some nonresponders additionally presented with little normalized T-cell clonal expansion.

The CDR3 runs to 11 residues. Germline V gene lookup returns CDR1 SGHDT and CDR2 YYEEEE. V gave up 2 bases and J gave up 6 bases, with 5 bases separating them. Using immunoSEQ multiplex PCR, the repertoire was profiled, and TCRdb retains in-frame clones only, with some absent. The sample consists of roughly 65,000 clones, 80% to 90% of them appearing once. Points on this clone: Its antigen remains unidentified.

The clonotype was recovered from an adult with an advanced solid tumor such as melanoma, head and neck, liver or kidney cancer. The chain recombines TRBV5-6 with TRBJ1-1; D ambiguous. The source was CD4+ or CD8+ T cells sorted from blood, collected in a trial of the OX40 agonist ivuxolimab. The CDR3 here is CASSLQSEAFF. Written as DNA, the CDR3 is TGTGCCAGCAGCTTACAGTCTGAAGCTTTCTTT.